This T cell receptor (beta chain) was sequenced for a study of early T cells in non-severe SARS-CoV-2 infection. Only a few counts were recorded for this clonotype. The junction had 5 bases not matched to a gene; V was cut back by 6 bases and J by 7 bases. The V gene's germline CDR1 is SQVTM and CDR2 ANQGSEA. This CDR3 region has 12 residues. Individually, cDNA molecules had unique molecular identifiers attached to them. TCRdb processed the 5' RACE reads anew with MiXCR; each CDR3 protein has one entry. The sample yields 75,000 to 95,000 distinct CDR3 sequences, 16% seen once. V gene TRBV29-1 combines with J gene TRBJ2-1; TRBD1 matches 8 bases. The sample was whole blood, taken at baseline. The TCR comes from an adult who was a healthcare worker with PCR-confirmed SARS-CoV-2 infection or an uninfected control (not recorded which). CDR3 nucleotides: TGCAGCGTGGACAGGGTGCCAAATGAGCAGTTCTTC. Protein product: CSVDRVPNEQFF.